This T cell receptor beta chain was recorded in a study of PD-L1 blockade in urothelial cancer. Turning to the study itself: Administration of atezolizumab to patients began in about 2014, at 1,200 mg intravenously every 3 weeks.

Whole-study findings and limits: Better survival was predicted by below-median pretreatment blood TCR clonality.

In germline, CDR1 is SGHNT, CDR2 YYREEE (reference sequence). The CDR3 spans 16 residues. V lost 0 bases to trimming and J lost 0 bases, with 11 bases between them. Remarks on this clone: What it recognizes is unknown.

Using immunoSEQ multiplex PCR, the repertoire was profiled, and TCRdb retains in-frame clones only, with some absent. The table has about 21,000 clones, around 90% seen once. The V gene is TRBV5-4, the J gene TRBJ2-3, with TRBD2 as a possible D gene (6 bases). This clonotype was obtained from a woman aged 60-75 years with urothelial cancer. The specimen was PBMCs, collected around atezolizumab (anti-PD-L1) treatment. CDR3 amino acids: CASSLDAGTSTDTQYF. The CDR3 DNA follows: TGTGCCAGCAGCTTGGACGCGGGGACTAGCACAGATACGCAGTATTTT.